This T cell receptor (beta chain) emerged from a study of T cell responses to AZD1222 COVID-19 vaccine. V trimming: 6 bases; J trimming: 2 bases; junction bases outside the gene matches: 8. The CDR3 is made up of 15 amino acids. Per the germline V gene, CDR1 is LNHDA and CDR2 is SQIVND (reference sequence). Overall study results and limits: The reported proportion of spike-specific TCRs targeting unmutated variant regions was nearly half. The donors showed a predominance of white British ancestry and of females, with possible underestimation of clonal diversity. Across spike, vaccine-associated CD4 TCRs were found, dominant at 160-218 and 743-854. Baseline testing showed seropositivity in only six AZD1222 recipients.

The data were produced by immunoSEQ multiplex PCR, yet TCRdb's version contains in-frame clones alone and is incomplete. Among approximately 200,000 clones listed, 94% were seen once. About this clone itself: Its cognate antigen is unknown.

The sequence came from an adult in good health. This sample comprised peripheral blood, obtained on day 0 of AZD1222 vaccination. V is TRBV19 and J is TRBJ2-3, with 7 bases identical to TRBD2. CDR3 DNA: TGTGCCAGTAGCACTAGCGTTTTTCCCACAGATACGCAGTATTTT. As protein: CASSTSVFPTDTQYF.